The next 8 T cell receptor beta chains were all read from a single sample in a study of beta chain features in type 1 diabetes. General study results and limits: TCRB CDR3s were moderately but significantly shorter in Type 1 diabetes patients in all four CD4+ subsets.

The antigens for these receptors are not known. What was sequenced were expressed TCRB transcripts, since all of the isolated RNA had been reverse transcribed. Generated by immunoSEQ multiplex PCR, the TCRdb table keeps only in-frame clones and is missing some. Of more than 250,000 clones in the sample, roughly 22% were seen once. The sample taken for sequencing was naive CD4+ T cells from blood. These receptors were obtained from a middle-aged woman with type 1 diabetes.

This clone appeared a few times. This chain uses TRBV30 with TRBJ2-7, with a tentative D call TRBD1 (6 bases). V was pared by 3 bases and J by 6 bases, with 15 bases between. The CDR3 length is 13 residues. The V gene's germline CDR1 is GTSNPN and CDR2 SVGIG (reference sequence). The CDR3 sequence is CAWSWDNQPEQYF. CDR3 sequence (DNA): TGTGCCTGGAGCTGGGACAATCAGCCCGAGCAGTACTTC. Combining the CDR3 with reference TRBV30 and TRBJ2-7 gives the whole variable domain SQTIHQWPATLVQPVGSPLSLECTVEGTSNPNLYWYRQAAGRGLQLLFYSVGIGQISSEVPQNLSASRPQDRQFILSSKKLLLSDSGFYLCAWSWDNQPEQYFGPGTRLTVT.

This clone was observed a handful of times. The chain has TRBV9 and TRBJ1-5; D is undetermined. The V end lost 0 bases, the J end lost 5 bases, and 9 bases lay between the germline ends. Germline values: CDR1 SGDLS, CDR2 YYNGEE. This CDR3 region has 14 residues. In DNA, the CDR3 is TGTGCCAGCAGCGTAGACCCTCGGGATCAGCCCCAGCATTTT. This gives the protein CASSVDPRDQPQHF. The whole variable domain, filled in from reference TRBV9 and TRBJ1-5, reads DSGVTQTPKHLITATGQRVTLRCSPRSGDLSVYWYQQSLDQGLQFLIQYYNGEERAKGNILERFSAQQFPDLHSELNLSSLELGDSALYFCASSVDPRDQPQHFGDGTRLSIL.

This chain joins TRBV11-1 and TRBJ1-1; D is unresolved. Trimming removed 0 bases at V and 4 bases at J, with 3 bases between. CDR1 is SGHAT, CDR2 FQDESV, per germline (reference sequence). The CDR3 extends over 12 amino acids. CDR3 nucleotides: TGTGCCAGCAGCTTAGCTAGCACTGAAGCTTTCTTT. It translates to CASSLASTEAFF.

This chain uses TRBV18 with TRBJ2-5, with TRBD1 matching over 9 bases. The CDR3 extends over 16 amino acids. Germline assignment: CDR1 KGHSH and CDR2 LQKENI. The junction had 4 bases not matched to a gene; V was cut back by 1 base and J by 1 base. The CDR3 here is CASSPRTGALQETQYF. The CDR3 DNA reads TGTGCCAGCTCACCACGGACAGGGGCCCTCCAAGAGACCCAGTACTTC.

This sequence joins TRBV9 and TRBJ1-1; the D gene is possibly TRBD1 (5 bases). V was shortened by 3 bases and J by 1 base, with 13 bases between the two germline ends. Germline assignment: CDR1 SGDLS and CDR2 YYNGEE. The CDR3 is 15 residues long. This CDR3 reads CASSARGEANTEAFF. The CDR3 nucleotides read TGTGCCAGCAGCGCCCGGGGGGAGGCGAACACTGAAGCTTTCTTT.

There are a few counts of this clone. CDR3 DNA: TGTGCCAGCAGAGCTGCTAGCGGGAGGGCCGATGAGCAGTTCTTC. This codes for CASRAASGRADEQFF. The V and J genes are TRBV28 and TRBJ2-1; 12 bases fit TRBD2. The J segment lost 8 bases and the V segment lost 6 bases, leaving 8 bases of the junction unmatched. Germline V gene lookup returns CDR1 MDHEN and CDR2 SYDVKM. The CDR3 consists of 15 residues.

This clone was found a few times. The chain recombines TRBV29-1 with TRBJ1-5, with D possibly being TRBD1 (6 bases). V dropped 4 bases and J dropped 6 bases, with 13 bases sitting between them. This CDR3 has 13 residues. CDR1 SQVTM and CDR2 ANQGSEA come from the germline V gene. CDR3 in amino acids: CSVVDSWSQPQHF. The CDR3 nucleotides read TGCAGCGTTGTGGACAGCTGGAGTCAGCCCCAGCATTTT.

The genes are TRBV5-1 and TRBJ2-3; D is possibly TRBD1 (6 bases). Trimming removed 6 bases from V and 0 bases from J, with 11 bases in between. There are 14 residues in the CDR3. CDR1 is SGHRS and CDR2 is YFSETQ in the germline V gene. The DNA for the CDR3 is TGCGCCAGCACGTCGCAGGGGAGCACAGATACGCAGTATTTT. This encodes CASTSQGSTDTQYF.